This paragraph reports one T cell receptor (beta chain). This clonotype was counted once. Its cognate antigen has yet to be identified. Base qualities are not at hand, and no much larger clone is one base apart. A lone read gives weak evidence. The iRepertoire nested amplicon-rescue multiplex PCR (arm-PCR) platform was used to amplify TCR alpha and beta CDR3 regions from RNA. The input for one-step reverse transcription and amplification was about 90-400 ng of tissue mRNA or PBMC total RNA. Following bead purification, Illumina adapters were added through a secondary multiplex PCR, and the libraries were then gel-purified between 200 and 400 bp. Internal 6-nucleotide barcodes were carried by the libraries and were used for demultiplexing. Sequencing of the libraries was done on an Illumina MiSeq using 2x220 or 2x250 nucleotide paired-end reads. Per the original workflow: FLASH 1.2.11 was used to merge paired reads, and BWA-MEM then aligned the reads to the GRCh37 human genome before TRA and TRB reads were extracted. V and J assignment used an IMGT-derived reference of cassette sequences and CDR3 motifs that included pseudogenes. Reads were translated in three frames, and productive CDR3s were defined by a C…FGXG motif without stop codons. Clonotypes were defined as unique combinations of V-J cassette pair and CDR3 amino acid sequence. Hamming distance filtering was applied to reads, with thresholds set by the sequence error rate of each sample in mapped regions. TCRdb reworked the public reads: Q25 trimming with fastp, MiXCR clone assembly, productive beta chains retained. CDR3 protein sequences are deduplicated, and each keeps its most common genes and DNA. None of the V and J calls come from the authors' own analysis; TCRdb made them. The sample table lists approximately 110,000 distinct CDR3 sequences, 20% to 25% of them with a count of one. The ten largest clones add up to 13% to 15% of the sample.

The trim is 7 bases for V and 4 bases for J, with a gap of 12 bases between the germline ends. There are 13 amino acids in the CDR3, from cysteine to phenylalanine inclusive. The DNA shown is the 39-base CDR3, in frame from base 1. Looking up the germline V gene yields CDR1 MDHEN and CDR2 SYDVKM. The data belong to a study of glioma-infiltrating T cells (dated by TCRdb to the mid-2010s). Background for the entire study: Sequencing of TCR alpha- and beta-chain repertoires was performed on glioma tissue, on non-neoplastic brain tissue, and on matched peripheral blood mononuclear cells. To measure how far tissue and blood T-cell populations diverged, each tissue-infiltrating repertoire was compared against the peripheral blood repertoire of the same patient. Three low-grade glioma patients, about 8 primary glioblastoma patients, and three non-glioma patients who contributed non-neoplastic brain tissue made up the paired cohort.

Broad study findings and their caveats: The group comparisons were based on small numbers of patients: three non-neoplastic, three low-grade glioma and seven or eight glioblastoma patients. VJ-independent divergence between tissue and blood was lower than expected in non-neoplastic patients but higher than expected in all gliomas, particularly low-grade gliomas. Very few CDR3 sequences were shared between tissue and blood, attributed to high CDR3 diversity and limited sampling.

Recombination joined TRBV28 with TRBJ2-3, and possibly TRBD2, on 6 matching bases. Sequenced: glioma tissue, nonneoplastic brain tissue, or PBMCs (not recorded which). The source is a human donor with low-grade glioma or glioblastoma, undergoing nonglioma brain surgery, or in good health (not recorded which). The nucleotide sequence is TGTGCCAGCATTGGAGGGAGGCCAGATACGCAGTATTTT. The translation is CASIGGRPDTQYF.